A single sample gave rise to the 26 T cell receptor beta chains below, sequenced in a study of T cell responses to AZD1222 COVID-19 vaccine. Sequencing was performed with immunoSEQ multiplex PCR; in TCRdb, only in-frame clones are kept and a portion is missing. Here the sample spans some 74,000 clones, 87% being singletons. The specimen comprised peripheral blood, sampled 28 days after the second AZD1222 dose. These receptors all come from an adult who received the AZD1222 COVID-19 vaccine.

This clone was recorded only once. This sequence joins TRBV5-5 and TRBJ1-2; D remains ambiguous. Trimming removed 4 bases at V and 6 bases at J, with 16 bases between. This CDR3 region has 14 residues. CDR1 and CDR2 from the germline V gene are SGHKS and YYEKEE (reference sequence). CDR3 in amino acids: CASSPGRGNDGYTF. The CDR3 DNA reads TGTGCCAGCAGCCCCGGGAGAGGGAACGATGGCTACACCTTC.

The V call is TRBV7-9, the J call TRBJ1-1, with TRBD1 as a possible D gene (6 bases). The V gene lost 2 bases and the J gene lost 0 bases, with 13 bases spanning the gap. The germline CDR1 and CDR2 sequences are SEHNR and FQNEAQ (reference sequence). The CDR3 sequence is 16 residues long. The DNA of the CDR3 is TGTGCCAGCAGCTTATTTGGGGGCAGATTGAACACTGAAGCTTTCTTT. Translated: CASSLFGGRLNTEAFF.

J is TRBJ2-7 and V is TRBV14; tentative D call: TRBD1 (6 bases). CDR3 length: 12 residues. V lost 4 bases to trimming and J lost 5 bases, with 9 bases between them. In germline, CDR1 is SGHDN, CDR2 FVKESK. The CDR3 reads CASSPSGDEQYF. CDR3 nucleotides: TGTGCCAGCAGCCCTTCAGGGGACGAGCAGTACTTC.

This chain uses TRBV6-5 with TRBJ1-2; D ambiguous. Germline lookup yields CDR1 MNHEY and CDR2 SVGAGI. The CDR3 has 13 residues. Trimming stripped 3 bases from V and 2 bases from J, with 7 bases between. CDR3 in amino acids: CASSYGGNYGYTF. In DNA, the CDR3 is TGTGCCAGCAGTTATGGAGGAAACTATGGCTACACCTTC.

The V and J genes are TRBV2 and TRBJ1-1; 7 nucleotides agree with TRBD1. The germline CDR1 and CDR2 sequences are SNHLY and FYNNEI. The CDR3 has 12 residues. Trimming cost V 5 bases and J 10 bases; bases outside gene matches: 7. This CDR3 reads CASSLNRGRAFF. As DNA, the CDR3 is TGTGCCAGCAGTCTAAACAGGGGAAGAGCTTTCTTT.

This chain joins TRBV19 and TRBJ1-5; D perhaps matches TRBD1 (5 bases). The V gene's germline CDR1 is LNHDA and CDR2 SQIVND (reference sequence). V lost 6 bases, J lost 13 bases, and 13 bases lay in between. The CDR3 has 11 amino acids. DNA of the CDR3: TGTGCCAGTAGGCTGAAGGGGCCTCAGCATTTT. Amino acids: CASRLKGPQHF.

The chain carries TRBV2 and TRBJ1-5; D unclear. The CDR3 totals 15 residues. Germline-derived CDR1 and CDR2 are SNHLY and FYNNEI. Trimming cost V 6 bases and J 0 bases, with 12 bases left between them. The CDR3 region is CASRSREDSNQPQHF. In DNA, the CDR3 is TGTGCCAGCAGATCCCGGGAAGATAGCAATCAGCCCCAGCATTTT.

J is TRBJ2-5 and V is TRBV11-2; D perhaps matches TRBD1 (6 bases). The CDR3 runs 13 residues. Trimming left V 4 bases short and J 2 bases short, with 8 bases between. In germline, CDR1 is SGHAT, CDR2 FQNNGV. CDR3 DNA sequence: TGTGCCAGCAGCTCAGGGGAGCAAGAGACCCAGTACTTC. It translates to CASSSGEQETQYF. The entire variable domain, with the rest obtained from reference TRBV11-2 and TRBJ2-5, is as follows: EAGVAQSPRYKIIEKRQSVAFWCNPISGHATLYWYQQILGQGPKLLIQFQNNGVVDDSQLPKDRFSAERLKGVDSTLKIQPAKLEDSAVYLCASSSGEQETQYFGPGTRLLVL.

The chain carries TRBV7-8 and TRBJ2-2; 9 bases agree with TRBD1. Germline loops: CDR1 SGHVS, CDR2 FQNEAQ. CDR3 length: 17 residues. V shed 2 bases, J shed 6 bases, and the junction held 10 bases outside the gene matches. The CDR3 DNA reads TGTGCCAGCAGCTTAAAACAGGGGGCAAGTATGGCCGGGGAGCTGTTTTTT. Protein product: CASSLKQGASMAGELFF.

This chain uses TRBV13 with TRBJ1-2; D is unresolved. The length of the CDR3 is 14 residues. Per the germline V gene, CDR1 is PRHDT and CDR2 is FYEKMQ (reference sequence). The V and J ends lost 5 bases and 0 bases respectively, with 10 bases between them. The CDR3 loop is CASSLPQANYGYTF. The CDR3 region has the DNA TGTGCCAGCAGCCTACCTCAGGCTAACTATGGCTACACCTTC.

The V gene is TRBV18, the J gene TRBJ2-3; no clear D gene. V lost 6 bases to trimming and J lost 6 bases, with 13 bases between them. CDR1 KGHSH and CDR2 LQKENI come from the germline V gene. This CDR3 comprises 13 residues. DNA of the CDR3: TGTGCCAGCTCGAAGGGTTTCGGGGATACGCAGTATTTT. The encoded protein is CASSKGFGDTQYF. Looking up the rest from reference TRBV18 and TRBJ2-3 gives the full variable domain: NAGVMQNPRHLVRRRGQEARLRCSPMKGHSHVYWYRQLPEEGLKFMVYLQKENIIDESGMPKERFSAEFPKEGPSILRIQQVVRGDSAAYFCASSKGFGDTQYFGPGTRLTVL.

The CDR3 nucleotides read TGTGCCACCAGTGATACCCGGACAGGGGACTATACGCAGTATTTT. Protein sequence: CATSDTRTGDYTQYF. This chain connects TRBV24-1 to TRBJ2-3; 9 bases map to TRBD1. The CDR3 loop spans 15 amino acids. The V segment lost 3 bases and the J segment 7 bases; nucleotides outside the gene matches: 7. The germline V gene encodes CDR1 KGHDR and CDR2 SFDVKD.

V and J are TRBV19 and TRBJ2-5, with D unresolved. The CDR3 spans 15 residues. Per germline, CDR1 LNHDA and CDR2 SQIVND (reference sequence). V dropped 1 base and J dropped 2 bases, with 11 bases sitting between them. CDR3 loop: CASSIAPVMQETQYF. DNA of the CDR3: TGTGCCAGTAGTATAGCTCCCGTAATGCAAGAGACCCAGTACTTC.

This clone was observed once. The chain is built from TRBV6-5 and TRBJ2-7, with D possibly TRBD1 on 5 matching bases. CDR1 MNHEY and CDR2 SVGAGI come from the germline V gene. The ends were cut back, 8 bases at V and 5 bases at J, with 13 bases in the middle. The CDR3 is made up of 12 amino acids. The CDR3 DNA follows: TGTGCCAGCGGGGCCCAGCTCCACGAGCAGTACTTC. Translated: CASGAQLHEQYF.

This clone was observed a handful of times. The rearrangement links TRBV11-2 to TRBJ2-5; 10 bases are shared with TRBD2. Germline V gives CDR1 SGHAT, CDR2 FQNNGV. V was clipped by 4 bases and J by 5 bases; unmatched bases: 7. CDR3 length: 15 residues. The CDR3 sequence is CASSSSSGSYETQYF. In DNA, the CDR3 is TGTGCCAGCAGCTCCTCTAGCGGGAGTTATGAGACCCAGTACTTC.

The CDR3 spells CASSLGTGGKNIQYF. The CDR3 DNA reads as TGTGCCAGCAGCTTGGGCACAGGGGGCAAAAACATTCAGTACTTC. The chain uses TRBV11-2 and TRBJ2-4; TRBD1 matches 8 bases. Germline assignment: CDR1 SGHAT and CDR2 FQNNGV. J lost 3 bases, V lost 3 bases, and 4 bases had no gene match. CDR3 length equals 15 residues.

This chain links TRBV30 with TRBJ1-3; weak D call: TRBD1 (6 bases). Germline assignment: CDR1 GTSNPN and CDR2 SVGIG (reference sequence). CDR3 size: 13 residues. Trimming stripped 6 bases from V and 0 bases from J, with 9 bases between. The CDR3 DNA reads as TGTGCCTGCGGACAGACCTCTGGAAACACCATATATTTT. This sequence encodes CACGQTSGNTIYF.

V is TRBV7-3 and J is TRBJ2-2; possibly TRBD1 or TRBD2 for D (5 bases each). CDR1 is SGHTA and CDR2 is FQGTGA in the germline V gene. The length of the CDR3 is 15 residues. The V and J ends lost 6 bases and 0 bases respectively, with 11 bases between them. The CDR3 DNA reads as TGTGCCAGCAGTCTAATGGGGGCGAACACCGGGGAGCTGTTTTTT. Translated, it gives CASSLMGANTGELFF.

J is TRBJ1-5 and V is TRBV9; D perhaps matches TRBD1 (5 bases). Trimming took off 2 bases at V and 0 bases at J, with 9 bases between the two ends. CDR1 is SGDLS and CDR2 is YYNGEE in the germline V gene. The CDR3 is made up of 15 amino acids. The CDR3 DNA reads as TGTGCCAGCAGCGTCGAGGGGCGTAGCAATCAGCCCCAGCATTTT. Amino acids: CASSVEGRSNQPQHF.

The chain joins TRBV6-5 to TRBJ1-4; no reliable D call. The V end lost 6 bases, the J end lost 0 bases, and 11 bases lay between the germline ends. The CDR3 loop spans 15 amino acids. The germline V gene has CDR1 MNHEY and CDR2 SVGAGI. The DNA of the CDR3 is TGTGCCAGCAGGACCCCAAGCACAACTAATGAAAAACTGTTTTTT. Translation gives CASRTPSTTNEKLFF.

The chain joins TRBV12-3 or TRBV12-4 to TRBJ2-7; 8 nucleotides line up with TRBD1. There are 13 residues in the CDR3. J gave up 1 base and V 7 bases, and 3 bases lay outside the gene matches. CDR3 amino acids: CASTQGASYEQYF. The CDR3 DNA follows: TGTGCCAGCACTCAGGGGGCTTCCTACGAGCAGTACTTC.

The chain combines TRBV18 with TRBJ2-3, with 10 bases aligning to TRBD2. The CDR3 extends over 15 amino acids. V was pared by 6 bases and J by 3 bases, with 6 bases of the junction left unmatched. Per the germline V gene, CDR1 is KGHSH and CDR2 is LQKENI. The CDR3 spells CASSQTSGWTDTQYF. The CDR3 DNA is TGTGCCAGCTCCCAGACTAGCGGGTGGACAGATACGCAGTATTTT.

The chain has TRBV4-3 and TRBJ2-7, with D unresolved. This CDR3 contains 14 residues. Germline V gives CDR1 LGHNA, CDR2 YSLEER. Trimming shortened V by 0 bases and J by 3 bases, and 9 bases separated the two germline ends. DNA of the CDR3: TGCGCCAGCAGCCAAGATTGGCTGGACTACGAGCAGTACTTC. As protein: CASSQDWLDYEQYF.

CDR3 protein: CASSLWGGTTLVNNEQFF. For the CDR3, the DNA is TGTGCCAGCAGTTTATGGGGGGGGACTACCCTCGTCAACAATGAGCAGTTCTTC. This rearrangement joins TRBV27 to TRBJ2-1; 7 positions match TRBD2. The CDR3 is made up of 18 amino acids. Germline V gene sequence: CDR1 MNHEY, CDR2 SMNVEV (reference sequence). V shed 1 base, J shed 5 bases, and the junction held 14 bases outside the gene matches.

In its sample, this clone was seen once. V usage is TRBV3-1 (or the pseudogene TRBV3-2) and J usage is TRBJ2-2; 10 nucleotides align to TRBD2. CDR3 length equals 15 residues. The trim removed 3 bases at V and 4 bases at J, leaving 2 bases unmatched. Per the germline V gene, CDR1 is LGHDT and CDR2 is YNNKEL (reference sequence). The CDR3 bases are TGTGCCAGCAGCCAGGGACTAGCGATCACCGGGGAGCTGTTTTTT. The encoded protein is CASSQGLAITGELFF.

This chain connects TRBV29-1 to TRBJ2-1; possibly TRBD1 or TRBD2 for D (5 bases each). The CDR3 sequence is 11 residues long. The V end was cut by 8 bases, the J end by 7 bases, with 12 bases between. Germline V gene data show CDR1 as SQVTM and CDR2 as ANQGSEA. The CDR3 DNA follows: TGCAGCCTAGTCTGGGGGAATGAGCAGTTCTTC. Its translation is CSLVWGNEQFF.